Sequencing of this TCR beta chain was carried out in a study of blood T cell repertoires in COVID-19. Whole-study context: The analysed material was cDNA or gDNA that came from T cells, B-cell-depleted T cells, or PBMCs.

The CDR3 consists of 14 residues. Trimming shortened V by 11 bases and J by 6 bases, and 19 bases separated the two germline ends. Under the authors' procedure: How many nucleated cells were present was estimated from reference gene primer amplification. TCRdb keeps only in-frame clones here, not all; method: immunoSEQ multiplex PCR. The V and J calls and the clone size are those of that table, but D and trimming were determined from the DNA. Of some 390,000 clones in the sample, 70% to 90% are singletons; the top ten hold 3%. This clone showed up just once. J is TRBJ1-4 and V is TRBV6-7; TRBD1 might be the D (6 bases). TRBV6-7 is an ORF, and what it does is uncertain. This TCR was recovered from a human donor in a cohort sampled during active COVID-19. Sequencing was performed on peripheral blood. The CDR3 nucleotides read TGTGCCGGCCAAGTGGGGGGGCTCTATGAAAAACTGTTTTTT. Translating gives CAGQVGGLYEKLFF.